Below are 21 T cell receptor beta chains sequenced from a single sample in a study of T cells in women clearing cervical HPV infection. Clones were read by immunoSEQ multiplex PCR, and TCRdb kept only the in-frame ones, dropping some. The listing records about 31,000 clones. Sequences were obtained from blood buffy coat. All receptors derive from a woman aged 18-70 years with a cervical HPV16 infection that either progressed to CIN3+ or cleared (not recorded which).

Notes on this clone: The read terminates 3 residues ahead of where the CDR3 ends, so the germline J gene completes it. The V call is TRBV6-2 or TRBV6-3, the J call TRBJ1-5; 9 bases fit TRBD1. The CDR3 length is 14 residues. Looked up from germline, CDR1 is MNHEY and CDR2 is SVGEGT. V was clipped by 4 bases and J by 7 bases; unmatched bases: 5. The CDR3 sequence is CASSLGTGTQPQHF. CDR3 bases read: TGTGCCAGCAGTTTGGGGACAGGGACCCAGCCC.

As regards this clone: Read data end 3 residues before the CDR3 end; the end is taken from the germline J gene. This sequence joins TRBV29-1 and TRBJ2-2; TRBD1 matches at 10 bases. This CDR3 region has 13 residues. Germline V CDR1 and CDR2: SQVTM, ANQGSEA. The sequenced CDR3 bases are TGCAGCGTTAGGACAGGGGGGAATGAAAAG. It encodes CSVRTGGNEK. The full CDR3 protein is CSVRTGGNEKLFF.

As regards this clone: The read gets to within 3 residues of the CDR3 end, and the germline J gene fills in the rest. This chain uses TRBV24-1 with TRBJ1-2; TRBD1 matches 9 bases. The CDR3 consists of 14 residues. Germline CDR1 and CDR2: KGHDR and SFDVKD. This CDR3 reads CATSDSGQGLGYTF. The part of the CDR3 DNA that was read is TGTGCCACCAGTGATTCGGGACAGGGACTAGGC.

The CDR3: CASSPDRPYEQYF. CDR3 bases read: TGTGCCAGTAGTCCCGACAGGCCCTACGAG. The J gene is TRBJ2-7, the V gene TRBV19; possibly TRBD1 for D (6 bases). The sequence runs out 3 residues before the end of the CDR3; the remainder is reconstructed from the germline J gene. CDR1 is LNHDA and CDR2 is SQIVND in the germline V gene (reference sequence). V gave up 5 bases and J gave up 2 bases, with 10 bases separating them. The CDR3 runs to 13 residues. The full variable domain, in which reference TRBV19 and TRBJ2-7 provide the parts outside the CDR3, is DGGITQSPKYLFRKEGQNVTLSCEQNLNHDAMYWYRQDPGQGLRLIYYSQIVNDFQKGDIAEGYSVSREKKESFPLTVTSAQKNPTAFYLCASSPDRPYEQYFGPGTRLTVT.

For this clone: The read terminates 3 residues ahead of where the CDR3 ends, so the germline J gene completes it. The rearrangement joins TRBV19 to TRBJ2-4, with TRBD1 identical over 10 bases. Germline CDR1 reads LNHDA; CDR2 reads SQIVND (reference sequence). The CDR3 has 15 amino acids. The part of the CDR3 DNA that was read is TGTGCCAGTAGTAAGACGGGACAGGGGTTTTACGGT. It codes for CASSKTGQGFYG. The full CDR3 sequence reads CASSKTGQGFYGQYF.

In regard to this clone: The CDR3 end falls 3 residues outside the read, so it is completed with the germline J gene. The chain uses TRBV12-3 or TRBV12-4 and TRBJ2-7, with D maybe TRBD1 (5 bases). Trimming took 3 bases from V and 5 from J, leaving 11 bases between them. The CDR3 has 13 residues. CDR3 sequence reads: CASSFQGIHEQYF. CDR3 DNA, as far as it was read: TGTGCCAGCAGTTTTCAGGGAATCCACGAG.

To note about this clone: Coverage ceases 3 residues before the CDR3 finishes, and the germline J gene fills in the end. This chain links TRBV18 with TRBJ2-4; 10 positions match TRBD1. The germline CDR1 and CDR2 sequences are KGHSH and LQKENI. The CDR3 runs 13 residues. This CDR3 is CASSPGQGNGQYF. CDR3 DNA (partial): TGTGCCAGCTCACCGGGACAGGGGAACGGT.

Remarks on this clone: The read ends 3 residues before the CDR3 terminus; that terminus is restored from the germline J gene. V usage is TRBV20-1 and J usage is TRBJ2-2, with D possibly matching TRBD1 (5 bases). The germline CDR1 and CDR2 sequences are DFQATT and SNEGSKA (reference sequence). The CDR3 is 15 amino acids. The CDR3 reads CSARGQSSYNSPLFF. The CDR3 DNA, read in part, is TGCAGTGCTAGAGGACAGAGCTCCTATAATTCACCG.

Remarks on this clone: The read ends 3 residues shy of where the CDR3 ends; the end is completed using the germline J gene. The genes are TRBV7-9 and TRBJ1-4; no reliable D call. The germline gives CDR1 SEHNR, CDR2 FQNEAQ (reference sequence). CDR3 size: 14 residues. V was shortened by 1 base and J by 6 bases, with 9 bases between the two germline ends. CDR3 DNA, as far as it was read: TGTGCCAGCAGCTTAGGCCCGGGGTATGAAAAA. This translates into CASSLGPGYEK. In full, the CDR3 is CASSLGPGYEKLFF.

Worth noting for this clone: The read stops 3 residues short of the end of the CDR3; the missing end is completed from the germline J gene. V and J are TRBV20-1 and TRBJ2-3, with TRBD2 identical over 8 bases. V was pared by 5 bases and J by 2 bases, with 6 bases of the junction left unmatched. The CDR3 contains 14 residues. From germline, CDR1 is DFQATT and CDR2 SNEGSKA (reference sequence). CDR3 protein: CSASLAGITDTQYF. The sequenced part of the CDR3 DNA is TGCAGTGCTTCATTAGCGGGGATCACAGATACG.

CDR3 amino acids: CSADDSGFNEKLFF. CDR3 DNA (partial): TGCAGTGCGGATGACAGTGGGTTTAATGAAAAA. The V call is TRBV20-1, the J call TRBJ1-4; D possibly corresponds to TRBD1 (5 bases). The sequenced fragment ends 3 residues before the CDR3 boundary, so the rest is inferred from the germline J gene. This CDR3 is 14 amino acids long. Germline CDR1 and CDR2: DFQATT and SNEGSKA (reference sequence). The germline V and J ends were trimmed by 6 bases and 4 bases, with 15 bases remaining between them.

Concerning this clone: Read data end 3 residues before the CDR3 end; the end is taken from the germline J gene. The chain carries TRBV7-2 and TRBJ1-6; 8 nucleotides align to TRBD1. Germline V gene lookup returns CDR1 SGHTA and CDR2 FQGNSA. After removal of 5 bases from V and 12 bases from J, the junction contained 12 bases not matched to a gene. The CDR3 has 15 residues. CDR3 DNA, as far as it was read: TGTGCCAGCAGCCCTGCACAGGGGGTATATTTACCC. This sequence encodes CASSPAQGVYLP. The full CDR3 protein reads CASSPAQGVYLPLHF.

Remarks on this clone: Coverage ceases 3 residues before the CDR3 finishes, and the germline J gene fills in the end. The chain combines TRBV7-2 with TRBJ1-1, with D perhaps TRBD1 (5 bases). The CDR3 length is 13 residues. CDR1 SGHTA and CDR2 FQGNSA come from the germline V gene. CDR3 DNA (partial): TGTGCCAGCAGCTTAGTGGACAAACAGGAA. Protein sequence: CASSLVDKQE. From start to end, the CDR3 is CASSLVDKQEAFF.

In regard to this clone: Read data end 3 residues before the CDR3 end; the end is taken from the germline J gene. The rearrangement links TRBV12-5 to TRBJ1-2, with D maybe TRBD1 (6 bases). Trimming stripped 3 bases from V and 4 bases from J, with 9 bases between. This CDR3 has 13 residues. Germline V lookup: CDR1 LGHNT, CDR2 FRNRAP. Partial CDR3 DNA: TGTGCTAGTGGTTTTATGGGGGCCTATGGC. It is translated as CASGFMGAYG. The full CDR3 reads CASGFMGAYGYTF.

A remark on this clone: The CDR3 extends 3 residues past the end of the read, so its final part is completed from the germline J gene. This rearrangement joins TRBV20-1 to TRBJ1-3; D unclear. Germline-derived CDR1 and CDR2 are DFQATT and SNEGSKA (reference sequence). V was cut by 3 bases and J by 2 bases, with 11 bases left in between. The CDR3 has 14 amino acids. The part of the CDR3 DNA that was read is TGCAGTGCTAGTCATGAGACTACTGGAAACACC. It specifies CSASHETTGNT. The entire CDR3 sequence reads CSASHETTGNTIYF.

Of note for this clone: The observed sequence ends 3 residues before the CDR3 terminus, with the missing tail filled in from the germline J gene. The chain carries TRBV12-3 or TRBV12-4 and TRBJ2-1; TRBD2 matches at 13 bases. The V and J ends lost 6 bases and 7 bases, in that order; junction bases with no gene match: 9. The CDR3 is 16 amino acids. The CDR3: CASSRMGLAGLNEQFF. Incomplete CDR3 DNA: TGTGCCAGCAGCCGAATGGGACTAGCGGGATTAAATGAG.

The sequenced CDR3 bases are TGTGCCAGCAGTGACGGGACAGGGAATTCACCA. Encoded protein: CASSDGTGNSP. The full CDR3 sequence reads CASSDGTGNSPLFF. The rearrangement links TRBV6-1 to TRBJ1-4; TRBD1 matches 9 bases. The CDR3 end falls 3 residues outside the read, so it is completed with the germline J gene. The CDR3 spans 14 residues. Germline-derived CDR1 and CDR2 are MNHNS and SASEGT.

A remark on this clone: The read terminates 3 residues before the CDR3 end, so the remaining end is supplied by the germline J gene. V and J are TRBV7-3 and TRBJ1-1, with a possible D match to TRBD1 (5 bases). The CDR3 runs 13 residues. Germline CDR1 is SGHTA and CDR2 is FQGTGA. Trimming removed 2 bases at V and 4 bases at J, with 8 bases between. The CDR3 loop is CASSLQGFTEAFF. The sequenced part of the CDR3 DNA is TGTGCCAGCAGCTTACAGGGTTTCACTGAA.

The CDR3 bases that were read are TGTGCCAGCAGCTCCAGGACAGGGAATTATGGC. Translation gives CASSSRTGNYG. The CDR3 in full is CASSSRTGNYGYTF. The chain links TRBV7-9 to TRBJ1-2; 8 bases are a match to TRBD1. The DNA ends 3 residues before the CDR3 does, and the rest of the CDR3 is filled in from the germline J gene. Germline trimming cut 4 bases from V and 5 bases from J; bases unmatched to any gene: 6. CDR3 length equals 14 residues. Germline-derived CDR1 and CDR2 are SEHNR and FQNEAQ (reference sequence).

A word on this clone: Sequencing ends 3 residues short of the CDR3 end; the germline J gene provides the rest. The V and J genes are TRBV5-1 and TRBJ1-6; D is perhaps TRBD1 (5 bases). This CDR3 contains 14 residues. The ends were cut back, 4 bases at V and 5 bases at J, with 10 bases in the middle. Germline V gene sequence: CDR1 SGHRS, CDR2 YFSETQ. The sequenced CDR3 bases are TGCGCCAGCAGCCAGGGTTTCGATAATTCACCC. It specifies CASSQGFDNSP. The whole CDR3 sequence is CASSQGFDNSPLHF.

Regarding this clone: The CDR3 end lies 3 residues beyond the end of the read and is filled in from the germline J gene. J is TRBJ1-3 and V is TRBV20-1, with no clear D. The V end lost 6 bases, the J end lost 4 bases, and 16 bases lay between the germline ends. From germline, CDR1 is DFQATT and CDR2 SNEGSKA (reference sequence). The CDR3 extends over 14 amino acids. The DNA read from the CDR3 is TGCAGTGCCAAACTAGAGATTTCCGGAAACACC. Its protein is CSAKLEISGNT. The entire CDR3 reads CSAKLEISGNTIYF.